The rows below give T cell receptor beta chains drawn from one sample of a study of identical twins. TCRdb re-called the 5' RACE reads through MiXCR, storing one row per CDR3 protein. The table includes hundreds of thousands of distinct CDR3 sequences, 15% to 20% detected once. This sample was shared with a second study, whose subject was T cells expressing NK-cell markers.

The sequencing sample was made of PBMCs. The receptors come from a woman in her late teens or twenties in good health. CDR3s include the opening cysteine and the closing phenylalanine or tryptophan. A D gene is named only where the DNA matches it firmly. Size tells how often a clone was seen (once, few, many) or the class of an expanded clone, and some rows leave it out.

cdr3_length clone_size d_call j_call v_call cdr3_nt cdr3_aa
14 NA TRBD2 TRBJ2-7 TRBV12-3/TRBV12-4 TGTGCCAGCAGTTCAGCGGGAGGACTGCAGGAGCAGTACTTC CASSSAGGLQEQYF
13 NA NA TRBJ1-5 TRBV12-5 TGTGCTAGTGGCAAGGACGGCGTGCAGCCCCAGCATTTT CASGKDGVQPQHF
16 NA NA TRBJ2-3 TRBV7-2 TGTGCCAGCAGCCCAACCCGGGTCCCTCTAACAGATACGCAGTATTTT CASSPTRVPLTDTQYF
15 few TRBD2 TRBJ2-7 TRBV20-1 TGCAGTGCTCAGAACCCGGGAGGGGCCAACTACGAGCAGTACTTC CSAQNPGGANYEQYF
14 few NA TRBJ2-7 TRBV20-1 TGCAGTGCTAGCGACCCACTGCCTACCTACGAGCAGTACTTC CSASDPLPTYEQYF
14 many NA TRBJ2-4 TRBV5-6 TGTGCCAGCAGCTTGGAAGGAGCCAAAAACATTCAGTACTTC CASSLEGAKNIQYF
13 NA TRBD2 TRBJ2-5 TRBV6-1 TGTGCCAGCGAGCCTCCGGGAGGAGAGACCCAGTACTTC CASEPPGGETQYF
11 few NA TRBJ2-1 TRBV20-1 TGCAGTGCTAGAACGGAGACTGAGCAGTTCTTC CSARTETEQFF
16 few TRBD2 TRBJ2-1 TRBV5-1 TGCGCCAGCAGCTCGGGACTAGCGGGAGCCCCCAATGAGCAGTTCTTC CASSSGLAGAPNEQFF
15 many TRBD1 TRBJ2-1 TRBV6-2/TRBV6-3 TGTGCCAGCAGCCTGGGACAGGGGTTTGTGGATGAGCAGTTCTTC CASSLGQGFVDEQFF
15 few NA TRBJ2-7 TRBV7-2 TGTGCCAGCAGCTTAGCACGTCTAGTACGGAACGAGCAGTACTTC CASSLARLVRNEQYF
14 NA NA TRBJ2-1 TRBV2 TGTGCCAGCAGTGAAAGGCGAGACCTCAATGAGCAGTTCTTC CASSERRDLNEQFF
14 NA NA TRBJ1-1 TRBV20-1 TGCAGTGCTAGGCGAAGGGGGGCAGGAACTGAAGCTTTCTTT CSARRRGAGTEAFF
15 NA NA TRBJ2-5 TRBV5-5 TGTGCCAGCATCGCCGAGCTTCCCGCCGGGGGTGAGAAGTACTTC CASIAELPAGGEKYF
14 NA TRBD2 TRBJ2-1 TRBV6-2/TRBV6-3 TGTGCCAGCAGTTACGGGCGGGGGGGATATGAGCAGTTCTTC CASSYGRGGYEQFF
17 few TRBD2 TRBJ2-3 TRBV7-2 TGTGCCAGCAGCTCCAGGACTAGCGGGAGGGGAGCAGATACGCAGTATTTT CASSSRTSGRGADTQYF
16 few TRBD2 TRBJ2-1 TRBV7-9 TGTGCCAGCAGCGGAAGACTAGCGGGCGGAAACAATGAGCAGTTCTTC CASSGRLAGGNNEQFF
14 few TRBD2 TRBJ2-1 TRBV29-1 TGCAGCGCTGGGGGGACTAGCCCTTACAATGAGCAGTTCTTC CSAGGTSPYNEQFF
11 few TRBD1 TRBJ1-2 TRBV7-2 TGTGCCAGCAGCGCCAGGGGGCCTAGAGCCTTC CASSARGPRAF
14 NA NA TRBJ2-1 TRBV11-2 TGTGCCAGCAGCTTAGACATACTAGTAAATGAGCAGTTCTTC CASSLDILVNEQFF
16 NA TRBD2 TRBJ2-3 TRBV7-6 TGTGCCAGCAGCTTATTAGTAGCGGGGAGCACAGATACGCAGTATTTT CASSLLVAGSTDTQYF
15 few NA TRBJ2-5 TRBV7-7 TGTGCCAGCAGCTTAACCGCGGAGGCACAAGAGACCCAGTACTTC CASSLTAEAQETQYF
13 few NA TRBJ1-6 TRBV7-7 TGTGCTAGCAGCTTAGGGCCAAGCTCACCCCTCCACTTT CASSLGPSSPLHF
15 NA TRBD2 TRBJ2-7 TRBV7-2 TGTGCCAGCAGCACCACTAGCGGGGATGCCTACGAGCAGTACTTC CASSTTSGDAYEQYF
13 few NA TRBJ2-5 TRBV20-1 TGCAGTGCTAGCGATAATCAGGTGGAGACCCAGTACTTC CSASDNQVETQYF
16 few TRBD2 TRBJ2-3 TRBV6-5 TGTGCCAGCAGTTACTCCCTAGCGGGAAGCACAGATACGCAGTATTTT CASSYSLAGSTDTQYF
13 few NA TRBJ1-6 TRBV12-3/TRBV12-4 TGTGCCAGCAGTCGTACCCCAAGTTCACCCCTCCACTTT CASSRTPSSPLHF
12 NA NA TRBJ2-7 TRBV10-3 TGTGCCATCAGTGAGCTCACCTTGGAGCAGTACTTC CAISELTLEQYF
14 NA NA TRBJ1-2 TRBV6-2/TRBV6-3 TGTGCCAGCAGTTTGCTTCCGGGGAGCTATGGCTACACCTTC CASSLLPGSYGYTF
14 NA NA TRBJ2-5 TRBV10-1 TGCGCCAGCAGTGAGTCGGGACGGGCAGAGACCCAGTACTTC CASSESGRAETQYF
12 many NA TRBJ2-3 TRBV2 TGCGCCAGCAGTGAGCGGACAGATACGCAGTATTTT CASSERTDTQYF
13 few TRBD1 TRBJ2-7 TRBV20-1 TGCAGTGCCAAAGGACAGGGGACCTACGAGCAGTACTTC CSAKGQGTYEQYF
13 few NA TRBJ2-1 TRBV4-1 TGCGCCAGCAGCCGCGAACAGGACAATGAGCAGTTCTTC CASSREQDNEQFF
14 NA NA TRBJ1-2 TRBV2 TGTGCCAGCAGTGAAACGACAGGAGAATATGGCTACACCTTC CASSETTGEYGYTF
15 few NA TRBJ2-7 TRBV7-9 TGTGCCAGCAGCTTAGAAAGGGGAGCCACCTACGAGCAGTACTTC CASSLERGATYEQYF
15 NA TRBD1 TRBJ2-7 TRBV27 TGTGCCAGCAGGGGAGGGGACAGGGGGCCCTACGAGCAGTACTTC CASRGGDRGPYEQYF
12 NA NA TRBJ2-5 TRBV7-2 TGTGCCAGCAGCAAGTACCAAGAGACCCAGTACTTC CASSKYQETQYF
14 NA TRBD1 TRBJ2-7 TRBV12-3/TRBV12-4 TGTGCCAGCAGCCTCGGACAGGGCGCCTTAGAGCAGTACTTC CASSLGQGALEQYF
15 many NA TRBJ2-7 TRBV7-2 TGTGCCAGCAGCTTACTTCCGGGACCTACCTACGAGCAGTACTTC CASSLLPGPTYEQYF
13 NA TRBD1 TRBJ2-5 TRBV29-1 TGCAGCGTCCGGACAGGGCTAGGGGAGACCCAGTACTTC CSVRTGLGETQYF
14 few NA TRBJ2-1 TRBV4-2 TGTGCCAGCAGCCCTCCCACTACAAACAATGAGCAGTTCTTC CASSPPTTNNEQFF
12 few NA TRBJ2-3 TRBV9 TGTGCCAGCAGCGTAAATGCAGATACGCAGTATTTT CASSVNADTQYF
15 NA NA TRBJ2-1 TRBV20-1 TGCAGTGCCTCTTCAGGGCGGGATGCCTACAATGAGCAGTTCTTC CSASSGRDAYNEQFF